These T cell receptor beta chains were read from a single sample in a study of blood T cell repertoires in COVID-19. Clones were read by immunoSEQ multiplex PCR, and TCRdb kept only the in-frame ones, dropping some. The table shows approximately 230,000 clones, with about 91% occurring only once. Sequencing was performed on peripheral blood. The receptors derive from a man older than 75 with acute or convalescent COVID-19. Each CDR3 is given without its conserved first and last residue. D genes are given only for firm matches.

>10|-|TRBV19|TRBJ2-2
ASIGNTGELF
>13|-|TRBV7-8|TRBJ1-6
ASSRILGGDSPLH
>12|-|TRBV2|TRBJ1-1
ASSVLGESTEAF
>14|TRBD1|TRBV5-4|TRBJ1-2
ASSRGQGQQNYGYT
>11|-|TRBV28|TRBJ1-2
ASSSPNTYGYT
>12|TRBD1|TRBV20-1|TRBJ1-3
SASQGAGGNTIY
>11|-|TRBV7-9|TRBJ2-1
ASSSGLYNEQF
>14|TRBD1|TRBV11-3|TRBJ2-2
ASSPGQAVGTGELF
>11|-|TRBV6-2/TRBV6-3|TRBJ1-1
ASSYTENTEAF
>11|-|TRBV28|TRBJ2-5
ASSPGARRTQY